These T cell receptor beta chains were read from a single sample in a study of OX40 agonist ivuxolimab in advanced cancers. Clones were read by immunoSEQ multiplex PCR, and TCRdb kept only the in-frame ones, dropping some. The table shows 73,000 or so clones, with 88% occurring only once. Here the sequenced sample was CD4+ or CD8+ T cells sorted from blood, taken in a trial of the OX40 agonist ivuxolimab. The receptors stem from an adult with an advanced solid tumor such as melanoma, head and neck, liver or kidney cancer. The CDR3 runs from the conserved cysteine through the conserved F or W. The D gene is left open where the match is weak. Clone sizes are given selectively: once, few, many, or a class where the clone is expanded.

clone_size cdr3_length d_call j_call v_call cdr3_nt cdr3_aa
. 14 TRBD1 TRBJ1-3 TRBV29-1 TGCAGCGTGATTGGGACAGGGGCTGGAAACACCATATATTTT CSVIGTGAGNTIYF
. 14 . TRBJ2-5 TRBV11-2 TGTGCCAGCAACACAGGGAGCCGGATGGAGACCCAGTACTTC CASNTGSRMETQYF
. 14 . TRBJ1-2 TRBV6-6 TGTGCCAGCAGCTTCAGCCCGGAAAACTATGGCTACACCTTC CASSFSPENYGYTF
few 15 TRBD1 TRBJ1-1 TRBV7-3 TGTGCCAGCAGCCCAGGGACAGGGGCGAACACTGAAGCTTTCTTT CASSPGTGANTEAFF
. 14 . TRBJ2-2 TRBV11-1 TGTGCCAGCAGCTTAAACCGGTTTACCGGGGAGCTGTTTTTT CASSLNRFTGELFF
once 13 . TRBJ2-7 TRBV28 TGTGCCAGCAGTTTCCTCACGGAGGGCGAGCAGTACTTC CASSFLTEGEQYF
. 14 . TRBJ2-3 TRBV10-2 TGCGCCAGCAGTGAGTCTACTAGCCGTGATACGCAGTATTTT CASSESTSRDTQYF
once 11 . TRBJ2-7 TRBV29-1 TGCAGCGTTCGCGTAACCCGCGAGCAGTACTTC CSVRVTREQYF
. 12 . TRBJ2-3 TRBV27 TGTGCCAGCAGTTCCTACGGAGATACGCAGTATTTT CASSSYGDTQYF
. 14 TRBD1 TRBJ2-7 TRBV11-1 TGTGCCAGCAGCCCCGGGACAGGTTCCTACGAGCAGTACTTC CASSPGTGSYEQYF
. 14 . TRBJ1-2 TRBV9 TGTGCCAGCAGCGTAGAGGAGGTGATCTATGGCTACACCTTC CASSVEEVIYGYTF
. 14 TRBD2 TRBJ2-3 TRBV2 TGTGCCAGCAGACCTAGCGGGAGCACAGATACGCAGTATTTT CASRPSGSTDTQYF
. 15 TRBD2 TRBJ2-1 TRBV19 TGTGCCAGTGGGGTGAGCGGGAGCTCCTACAATGAGCAGTTCTTC CASGVSGSSYNEQFF
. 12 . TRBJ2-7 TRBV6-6 TGTGCCAGCCAAGGTGGGGGGAGCGAGCAGTACTTC CASQGGGSEQYF
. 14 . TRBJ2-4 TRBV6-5 TGTGCCAGCAGAGGAGCGGGAGCCAAAAACATTCAGTACTTC CASRGAGAKNIQYF
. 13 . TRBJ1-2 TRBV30 TGTGCCTGGAGTGTTACGCAGGGCTATGGCTACACCTTC CAWSVTQGYGYTF
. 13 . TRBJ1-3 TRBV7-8 TGTGCCAGCAGCTTAGGGAGTGGAAACACCATATATTTT CASSLGSGNTIYF
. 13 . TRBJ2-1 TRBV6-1 TGTGCCACCAAGGGGCAGGCCTACAATGAGCAGTTCTTC CATKGQAYNEQFF
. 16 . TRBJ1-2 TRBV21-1 TGTGCCAGCAGCGACGAACAGGGCCGCCCGTTCTATGGCTACACCTTC CASSDEQGRPFYGYTF
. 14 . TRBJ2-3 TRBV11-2 TGTGCCAGCAGCCCTGGACCTGGGACAGATACGCAGTATTTT CASSPGPGTDTQYF
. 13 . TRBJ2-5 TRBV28 TGTGCCAGCAGCCAAGGGGGGCAAGAGACCCAGTACTTC CASSQGGQETQYF
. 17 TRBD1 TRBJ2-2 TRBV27 TGTGCCAGCAGTCTTCGAGGCCCGACAGGGATTCACGGGGAGCTGTTTTTT CASSLRGPTGIHGELFF
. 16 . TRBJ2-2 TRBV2 TGTGCCAGCAGTCTTGTTGGGGGCGCAACCCCCGGGGAGCTGTTTTTT CASSLVGGATPGELFF
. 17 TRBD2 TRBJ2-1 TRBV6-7 TGTGCCAGCAGTTACCCTACTCTAGCGGGAGTCTACAATGAGCAGTTCTTC CASSYPTLAGVYNEQFF
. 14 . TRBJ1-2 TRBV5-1 TGCGCCAGCAGCTCGCGGACCGGGAGTTATGGCTACACCTTC CASSSRTGSYGYTF
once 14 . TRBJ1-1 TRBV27 TGTGCCAGCACGACCCTCACTGGGAACACTGAAGCTTTCTTT CASTTLTGNTEAFF
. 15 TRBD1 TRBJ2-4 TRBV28 TGTGCCAGCACCCCACAGGGGAAGGCCAAAAACATTCAGTACTTC CASTPQGKAKNIQYF
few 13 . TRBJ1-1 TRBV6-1 TGTGCCAGCAGCTCCGACCTAAACACTGAAGCTTTCTTT CASSSDLNTEAFF
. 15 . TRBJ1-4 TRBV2 TGTGCCAGCAGTGAAACAGTGGTACAATATGAAAAACTGTTTTTT CASSETVVQYEKLFF
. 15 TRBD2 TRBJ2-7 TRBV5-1 TGCGCCAGCAGCCTCGGGACGGCGGGGGGCTACGAGCAGTACTTC CASSLGTAGGYEQYF
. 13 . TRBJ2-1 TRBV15 TGTGCCACCAGCGCCCCGGTAGGTAATGAGCAGTTCTTC CATSAPVGNEQFF
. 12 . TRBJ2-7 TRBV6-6 TGTGCCAGCTTCAGGGTCTCCTACGAGCAGTACTTC CASFRVSYEQYF
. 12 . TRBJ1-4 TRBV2 TGTGCCAGCAGTGAGACTAACGAAAAACTGTTTTTT CASSETNEKLFF
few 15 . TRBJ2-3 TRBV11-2 TGTGCCAGCAGCTTTACAGGCTCATTCACAGATACGCAGTATTTT CASSFTGSFTDTQYF
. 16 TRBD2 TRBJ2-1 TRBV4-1 TGCGCCAGCAGCCAATCCGGGACTAGCGGCTACAATGAGCAGTTCTTC CASSQSGTSGYNEQFF
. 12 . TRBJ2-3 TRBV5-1 TGCGCCAGCAGCTTGGGAGCAGATACGCAGTATTTT CASSLGADTQYF
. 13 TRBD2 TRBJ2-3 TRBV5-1 TGCGCCAGCAGCTTCCGACTAGCGGGGACGCAGTATTTT CASSFRLAGTQYF
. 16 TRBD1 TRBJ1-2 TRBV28 TGTGCCAGCTGGACGGGACAGGGGAGATTTCGCTATGGCTACACCTTC CASWTGQGRFRYGYTF
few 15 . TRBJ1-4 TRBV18 TGTGCCAGCTCACCCACAGGACGGCTTTGGGAAAAACTGTTTTTT CASSPTGRLWEKLFF
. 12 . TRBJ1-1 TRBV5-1 TGCGCCAGCAGCTTGGGAGGCGTGGCTGCTTTCTTT CASSLGGVAAFF
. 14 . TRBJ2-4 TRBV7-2 TGTGCCAGCAGCTTAGGACAATTCGAAAACATTCAGTACTTC CASSLGQFENIQYF
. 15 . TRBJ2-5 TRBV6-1 TGTGCCAGCAGTGAATGGGCCGGGTCCCAAGAGACCCAGTACTTC CASSEWAGSQETQYF
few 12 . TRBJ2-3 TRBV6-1 TGTGCCAGCCAAATGGACACAGATACGCAGTATTTT CASQMDTDTQYF
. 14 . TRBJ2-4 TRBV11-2 TGTGCCAGCAGCTTCCAGGGGATGAGGAACATTCAGTACTTC CASSFQGMRNIQYF
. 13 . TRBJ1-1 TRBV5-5 TGTGCCAGCAGCTTGATGGGGGGCGCTGAAGCTTTCTTT CASSLMGGAEAFF
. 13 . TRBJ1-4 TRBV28 TGTGCCAGCAGTTCCGATGGACGAGAAAAACTGTTTTTT CASSSDGREKLFF
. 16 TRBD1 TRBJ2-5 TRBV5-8 TGTGCCAGCAGCTTGTCAGGACAGGGGATAGGGGAGACCCAGTACTTC CASSLSGQGIGETQYF
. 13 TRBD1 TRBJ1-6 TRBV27 TGTGCCAGCAGTCGGACAGGGCGAGCACCCCTCCACTTT CASSRTGRAPLHF